The 11 T cell receptor beta chains below all came from one sample that was sequenced in a study of cytomegalovirus exposure and HLA in healthy donors. The PCR contained 60 Vbeta and 13 Jbeta primers. Some clones are missing from TCRdb's copy, which holds only in-frame ones; the method was immunoSEQ multiplex PCR. The sample has some 180,000 clones, 78% seen once. Sequencing was done on a sample of PBMCs. These receptors all come from a female donor in good health and CMV-seronegative.

The V gene is TRBV5-4, the J gene TRBJ2-7, with D possibly matching TRBD1 (6 bases). Germline CDR1 and CDR2: SGHNT and YYREEE (reference sequence). V was trimmed by 1 base and J by 6 bases, leaving 11 bases between them. The CDR3 loop spans 13 amino acids. The CDR3 region is CASSLLQGREQYF. The CDR3 DNA sequence: TGTGCCAGCAGCTTGTTACAGGGACGCGAGCAGTACTTC.

The rearrangement links TRBV11-3 to TRBJ2-3; 8 bases agree with TRBD2. Germline V gene data show CDR1 as SGHNT and CDR2 as YENEEA. V was pared by 3 bases and J by 0 bases, with 5 bases of the junction left unmatched. The CDR3 is 16 residues long. In DNA form, the CDR3 reads TGTGCCAGCAGCTTGGATTCTAGCGGGAGCACAGATACGCAGTATTTT. Its protein is CASSLDSSGSTDTQYF.

The chain combines TRBV6-1 with TRBJ1-1, with 9 bases that match TRBD1. V trimming: 6 bases; J trimming: 8 bases; junction bases outside the gene matches: 10. From germline, CDR1 is MNHNS and CDR2 SASEGT. CDR3 length: 14 amino acids. DNA of the CDR3: TGTGCCAGCAGCGTGATTGGCGGACAGGGGGAAGCTTTCTTT. Protein: CASSVIGGQGEAFF.

For the CDR3, the DNA is TGTGCCAGCAGCTCCTTAGCGGAGCCACAAGAGACCCAGTACTTC. Translation: CASSSLAEPQETQYF. The genes are TRBV7-9 and TRBJ2-5, with D possibly matching TRBD2 (6 bases). The CDR3 extends over 15 amino acids. Looked up from germline, CDR1 is SEHNR and CDR2 is FQNEAQ (reference sequence). Trimming removed 4 bases at V and 2 bases at J, with 14 bases between.

The rearrangement joins TRBV28 to TRBJ2-5, with 10 positions matching TRBD2. This CDR3 region has 15 residues. V was pared by 6 bases and J by 5 bases, with 9 bases of the junction left unmatched. The germline CDR1 and CDR2 sequences are MDHEN and SYDVKM. This chain's CDR3 is CASSGDSGRRETQYF. The CDR3 DNA reads TGTGCCAGCAGCGGCGATAGCGGGAGGCGGGAGACCCAGTACTTC.

J is TRBJ1-1 and V is TRBV9; no reliable D call. The CDR3 runs 13 residues. Between the trimmed V and J ends, which lost 4 bases and 9 bases, there was a span of 16 bases. Germline CDR1 reads SGDLS; CDR2 reads YYNGEE. Written as DNA, the CDR3 is TGTGCCAGCAGCCGAGGGCCAGGTGATAAAGCTTTCTTT. Translating gives CASSRGPGDKAFF.

This clone was seen a single time. The rearrangement joins TRBV28 to TRBJ2-2; D remains unclear. Germline V gene data show CDR1 as MDHEN and CDR2 as SYDVKM. There are 14 residues in the CDR3. Trimming took 6 bases from V and 5 from J, leaving 13 bases between them. As DNA, the CDR3 is TGTGCCAGCAGACCCACTCATCGGACCGGGGAGCTGTTTTTT. It encodes CASRPTHRTGELFF. Looking up the rest from reference TRBV28 and TRBJ2-2 gives the full variable domain: DVKVTQSSRYLVKRTGEKVFLECVQDMDHENMFWYRQDPGLGLRLIYFSYDVKMKEKGDIPEGYSVSREKKERFSLILESASTNQTSMYLCASRPTHRTGELFFGEGSRLTVL.

The sample holds one count of this clone. The V gene is TRBV19, the J gene TRBJ2-5, with a tentative D call TRBD1 (6 bases). V lost 5 bases to trimming and J lost 2 bases, with 15 bases between them. Germline-derived CDR1 and CDR2 are LNHDA and SQIVND (reference sequence). CDR3 length equals 15 residues. The chain's CDR3 is CASSYGGRVQETQYF. The DNA of the CDR3 is TGTGCCAGTAGTTATGGGGGCAGGGTTCAAGAGACCCAGTACTTC.

This clone was recorded a few times. This rearrangement joins TRBV19 to TRBJ1-2, with TRBD1 identical over 9 bases. The CDR3 is 14 amino acids. Germline V gene sequence: CDR1 LNHDA, CDR2 SQIVND (reference sequence). The ends lost 11 bases at V and 1 base at J; junction bases unmatched: 8. The CDR3 nucleotides read TGTGCCTCCAAGGACAGGGGCGGTAACTATGGCTACACCTTC. The encoded protein is CASKDRGGNYGYTF.

This rearrangement joins TRBV7-9 to TRBJ2-2; 9 bases line up with TRBD1. This CDR3 spans 15 amino acids. Germline CDR1 SEHNR, CDR2 FQNEAQ (reference sequence). Unmatched junction bases numbered 8, after V lost 6 bases and J lost 6 bases. The CDR3 sequence: CASSNTGGPAGELFF. The CDR3 DNA reads as TGTGCCAGCAGTAATACAGGGGGCCCGGCCGGGGAGCTGTTTTTT.

This chain joins TRBV11-3 and TRBJ1-2; 8 bases are shared with TRBD1. The CDR3 runs to 16 residues. Trimming at V came to 5 bases and at J to 3 bases, leaving 11 bases not matched to a gene. The germline gives CDR1 SGHNT, CDR2 YENEEA. CDR3 sequence: CASSRGQGLMDYGYTF. As DNA, the CDR3 is TGTGCCAGCAGCCGAGGACAGGGTCTTATGGACTATGGCTACACCTTC.